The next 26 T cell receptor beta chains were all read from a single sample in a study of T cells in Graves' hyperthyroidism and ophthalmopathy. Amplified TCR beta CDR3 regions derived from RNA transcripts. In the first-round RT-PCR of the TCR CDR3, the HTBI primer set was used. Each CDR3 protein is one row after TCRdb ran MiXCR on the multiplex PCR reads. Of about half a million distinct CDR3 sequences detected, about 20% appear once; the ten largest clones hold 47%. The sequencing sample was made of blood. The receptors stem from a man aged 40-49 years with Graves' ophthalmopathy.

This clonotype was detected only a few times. CDR3 sequence reads: CASSLEAGGWNEQFF. The CDR3 DNA reads TGTGCCAGCAGCTTAGAAGCGGGGGGGTGGAATGAGCAGTTCTTC. V usage is TRBV7-2 and J usage is TRBJ2-1; TRBD2 aligns across 10 bases. V lost 1 base, J lost 7 bases, and 4 bases stayed unmatched. The V gene's germline CDR1 is SGHTA and CDR2 FQGNSA. This CDR3 is 15 amino acids long. The full variable domain, in which reference TRBV7-2 and TRBJ2-1 provide the parts outside the CDR3, is GAGVSQSPSNKVTEKGKDVELRCDPISGHTALYWYRQSLGQGLEFLIYFQGNSAPDKSGLPSDRFSAERTGGSVSTLTIQRTQQEDSAVYLCASSLEAGGWNEQFFGPGTRLTVL.

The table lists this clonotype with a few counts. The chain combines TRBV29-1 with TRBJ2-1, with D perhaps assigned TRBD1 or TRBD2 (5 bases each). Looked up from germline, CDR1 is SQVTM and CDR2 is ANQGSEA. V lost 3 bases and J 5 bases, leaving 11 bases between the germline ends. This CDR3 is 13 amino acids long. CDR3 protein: CSVETGLDNEQFF. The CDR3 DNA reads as TGCAGCGTTGAGACGGGGCTTGACAATGAGCAGTTCTTC.

The CDR3 DNA is TGTGCCAGCAGTGACCGATGGGGAAGCCCCGACCCGGATACGCAGTATTTT. The encoded protein is CASSDRWGSPDPDTQYF. The J gene is TRBJ2-3, the V gene TRBV6-1; D remains unclear. Per the germline V gene, CDR1 is MNHNS and CDR2 is SASEGT. The CDR3 has 17 amino acids. The V end lost 3 bases, the J end lost 6 bases, and 22 bases lay between the germline ends.

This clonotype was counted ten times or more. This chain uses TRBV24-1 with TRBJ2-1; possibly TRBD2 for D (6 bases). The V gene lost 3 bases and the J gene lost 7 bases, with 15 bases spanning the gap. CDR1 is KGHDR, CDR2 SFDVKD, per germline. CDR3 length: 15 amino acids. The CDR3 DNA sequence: TGTGCCACCAGTGATCCGAGCCCAGGGAGGAATGAGCAGTTCTTC. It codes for CATSDPSPGRNEQFF.

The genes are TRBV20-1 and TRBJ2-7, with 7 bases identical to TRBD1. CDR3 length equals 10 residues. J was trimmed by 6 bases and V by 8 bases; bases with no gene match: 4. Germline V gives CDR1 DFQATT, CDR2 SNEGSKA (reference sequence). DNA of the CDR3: TGCAGTTTCGCAGGGGGCGAGCAGTACTTC. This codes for CSFAGGEQYF.

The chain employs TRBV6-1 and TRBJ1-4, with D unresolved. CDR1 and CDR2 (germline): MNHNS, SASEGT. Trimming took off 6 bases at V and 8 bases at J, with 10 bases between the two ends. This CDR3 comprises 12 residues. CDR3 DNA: TGTGCCAGCAGCCGTAGGGAGGAAAAACTGTTTTTT. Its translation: CASSRREEKLFF.

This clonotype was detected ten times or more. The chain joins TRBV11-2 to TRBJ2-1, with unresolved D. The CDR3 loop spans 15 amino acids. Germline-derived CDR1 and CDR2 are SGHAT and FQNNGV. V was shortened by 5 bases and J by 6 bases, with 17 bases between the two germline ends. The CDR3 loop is CASSPSRRHSNEQFF. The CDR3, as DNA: TGTGCCAGCAGCCCAAGCCGTAGGCACAGCAATGAGCAGTTCTTC.

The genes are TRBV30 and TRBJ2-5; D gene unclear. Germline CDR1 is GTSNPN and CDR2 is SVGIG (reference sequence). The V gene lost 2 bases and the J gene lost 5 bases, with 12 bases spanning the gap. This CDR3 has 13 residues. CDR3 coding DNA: TGTGCCTGGAGTCTTATACTTGGGGAGACCCAGTACTTC. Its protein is CAWSLILGETQYF.

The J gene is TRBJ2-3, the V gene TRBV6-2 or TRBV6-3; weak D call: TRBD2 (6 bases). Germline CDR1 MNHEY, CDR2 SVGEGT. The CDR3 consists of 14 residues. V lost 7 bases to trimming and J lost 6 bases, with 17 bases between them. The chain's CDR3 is CASMMAGLRDTQYF. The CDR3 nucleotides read TGTGCCAGCATGATGGCGGGGTTAAGGGATACGCAGTATTTT.

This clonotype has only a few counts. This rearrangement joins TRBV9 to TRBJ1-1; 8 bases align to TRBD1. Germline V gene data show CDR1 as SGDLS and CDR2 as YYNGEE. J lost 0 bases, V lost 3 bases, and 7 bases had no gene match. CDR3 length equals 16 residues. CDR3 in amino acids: CASSASRTGLNTEAFF. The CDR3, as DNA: TGTGCCAGCAGCGCTTCCCGGACAGGGTTGAACACTGAAGCTTTCTTT. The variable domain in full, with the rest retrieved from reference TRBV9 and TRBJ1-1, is DSGVTQTPKHLITATGQRVTLRCSPRSGDLSVYWYQQSLDQGLQFLIQYYNGEERAKGNILERFSAQQFPDLHSELNLSSLELGDSALYFCASSASRTGLNTEAFFGQGTRLTVV.

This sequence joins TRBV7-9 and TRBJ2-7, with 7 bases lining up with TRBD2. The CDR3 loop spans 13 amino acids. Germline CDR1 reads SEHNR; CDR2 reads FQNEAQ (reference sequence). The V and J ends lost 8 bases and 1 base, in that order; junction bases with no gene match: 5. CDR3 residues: CASDRGDSYEQYF. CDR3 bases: TGTGCCAGCGACCGGGGGGATTCCTACGAGCAGTACTTC.

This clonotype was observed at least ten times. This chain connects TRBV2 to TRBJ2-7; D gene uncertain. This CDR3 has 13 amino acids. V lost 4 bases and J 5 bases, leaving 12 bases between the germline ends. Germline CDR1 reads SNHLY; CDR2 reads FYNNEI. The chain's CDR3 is CASSAVGIDEQYF. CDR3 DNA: TGTGCCAGCAGTGCGGTAGGGATCGACGAGCAGTACTTC. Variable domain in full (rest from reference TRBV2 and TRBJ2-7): EPEVTQTPSHQVTQMGQEVILRCVPISNHLYFYWYRQILGQKVEFLVSFYNNEISEKSEIFDDQFSVERPDGSNFTLKIRSTKLEDSAMYFCASSAVGIDEQYFGPGTRLTVT.

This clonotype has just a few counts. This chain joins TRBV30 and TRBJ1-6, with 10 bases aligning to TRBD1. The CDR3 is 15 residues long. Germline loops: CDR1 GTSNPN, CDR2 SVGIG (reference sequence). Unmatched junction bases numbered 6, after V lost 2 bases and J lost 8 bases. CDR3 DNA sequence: TGTGCCTGGAGTTCGTGGGACAGGGGATATTCACCCCTCCACTTT. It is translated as CAWSSWDRGYSPLHF.

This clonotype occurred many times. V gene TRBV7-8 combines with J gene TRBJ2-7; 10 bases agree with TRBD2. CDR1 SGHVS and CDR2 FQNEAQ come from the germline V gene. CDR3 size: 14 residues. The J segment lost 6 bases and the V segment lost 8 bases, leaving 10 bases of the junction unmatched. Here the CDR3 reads CASRPGTSVSEQYF. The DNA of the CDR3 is TGTGCCAGCCGTCCCGGGACTAGCGTCTCCGAGCAGTACTTC.

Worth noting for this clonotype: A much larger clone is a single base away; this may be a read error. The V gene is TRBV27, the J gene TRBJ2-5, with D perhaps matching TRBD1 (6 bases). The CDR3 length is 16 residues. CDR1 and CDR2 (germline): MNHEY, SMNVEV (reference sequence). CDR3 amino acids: CASSLSWAGTQGTQYF. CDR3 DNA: TGTGCCAGCAGTTTATCGTGGGCAGGGACACAAGGGACCCAGTACTTC.

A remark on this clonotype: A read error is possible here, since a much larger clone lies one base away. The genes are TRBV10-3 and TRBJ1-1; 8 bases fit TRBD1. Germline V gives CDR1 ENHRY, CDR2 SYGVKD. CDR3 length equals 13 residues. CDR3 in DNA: TGTGCCACGGCGACAGGGGCGAACACTGAAGCTTCCTTT. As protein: CATATGANTEASF.

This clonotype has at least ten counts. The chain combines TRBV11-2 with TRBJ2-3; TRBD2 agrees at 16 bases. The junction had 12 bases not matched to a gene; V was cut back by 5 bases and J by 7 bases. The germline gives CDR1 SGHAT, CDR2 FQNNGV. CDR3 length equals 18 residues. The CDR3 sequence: CASSPPPGTSGGGNTQYF. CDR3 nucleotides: TGTGCCAGCAGCCCCCCGCCCGGGACTAGCGGGGGGGGGAATACGCAGTATTTT.

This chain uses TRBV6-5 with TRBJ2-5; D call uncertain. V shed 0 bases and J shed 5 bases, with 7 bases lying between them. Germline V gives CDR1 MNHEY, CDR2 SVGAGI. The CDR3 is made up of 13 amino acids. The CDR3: CASSYSKGETQYF. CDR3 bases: TGTGCCAGCAGTTACTCTAAAGGGGAGACCCAGTACTTC.

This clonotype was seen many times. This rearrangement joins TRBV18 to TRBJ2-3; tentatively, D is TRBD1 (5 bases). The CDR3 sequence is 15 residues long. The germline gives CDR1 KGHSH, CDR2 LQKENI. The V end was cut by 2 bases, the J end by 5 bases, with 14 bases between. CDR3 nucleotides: TGTGCCAGCTCACCAATTTACCTACAGGAAGATACGCAGTATTTT. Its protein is CASSPIYLQEDTQYF.

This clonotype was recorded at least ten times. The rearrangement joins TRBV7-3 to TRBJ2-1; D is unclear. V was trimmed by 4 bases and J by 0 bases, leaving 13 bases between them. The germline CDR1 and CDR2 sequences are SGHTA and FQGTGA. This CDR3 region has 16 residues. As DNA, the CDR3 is TGTGCCAGCAGCTCGCCCGTTTTGAGCTCCTACAATGAGCAGTTCTTC. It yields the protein CASSSPVLSSYNEQFF.

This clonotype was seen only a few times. The DNA for the CDR3 is TGTGCCAGCAGTTCGGAAGCGGGGGGAGAGCAGTACTTC. This translates into CASSSEAGGEQYF. This sequence joins TRBV6-1 and TRBJ2-7, with 9 bases identical to TRBD2. The germline CDR1 and CDR2 sequences are MNHNS and SASEGT. Trimming removed 5 bases from V and 7 bases from J; junction bases left unmatched: 6. CDR3 size: 13 residues.

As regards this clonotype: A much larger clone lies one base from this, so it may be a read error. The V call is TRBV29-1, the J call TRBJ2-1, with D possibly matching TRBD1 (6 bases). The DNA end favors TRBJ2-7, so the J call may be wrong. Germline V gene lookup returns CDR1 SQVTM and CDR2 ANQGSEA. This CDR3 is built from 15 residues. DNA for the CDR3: TGCAGCGTTGGAAACAGGGTAAAACTACTCAATGAGCAGTACTTC. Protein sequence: CSVGNRVKLLNEQYF.

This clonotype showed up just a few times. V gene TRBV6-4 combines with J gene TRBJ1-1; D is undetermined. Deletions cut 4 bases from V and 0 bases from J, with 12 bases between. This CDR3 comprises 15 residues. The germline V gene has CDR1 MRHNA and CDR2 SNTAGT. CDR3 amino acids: CASSAAARVNTEAFF. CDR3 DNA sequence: TGTGCCAGCAGTGCGGCCGCTCGGGTGAACACTGAAGCTTTCTTT.

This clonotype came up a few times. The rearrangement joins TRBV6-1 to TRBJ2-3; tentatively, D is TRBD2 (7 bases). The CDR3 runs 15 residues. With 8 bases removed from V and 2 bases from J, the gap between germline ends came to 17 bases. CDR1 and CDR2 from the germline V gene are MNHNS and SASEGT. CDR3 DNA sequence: TGTGCCAGCCGGAGGGGGGGACTTACCACAGATACGCAGTATTTT. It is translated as CASRRGGLTTDTQYF.

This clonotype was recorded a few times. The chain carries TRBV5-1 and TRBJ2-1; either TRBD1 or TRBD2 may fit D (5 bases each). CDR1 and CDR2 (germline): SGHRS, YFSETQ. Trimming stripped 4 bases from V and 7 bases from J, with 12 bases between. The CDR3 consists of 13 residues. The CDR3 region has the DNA TGCGCCAGCAGCGATCAGGGAGTGAATGAGCAGTTCTTC. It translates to CASSDQGVNEQFF.

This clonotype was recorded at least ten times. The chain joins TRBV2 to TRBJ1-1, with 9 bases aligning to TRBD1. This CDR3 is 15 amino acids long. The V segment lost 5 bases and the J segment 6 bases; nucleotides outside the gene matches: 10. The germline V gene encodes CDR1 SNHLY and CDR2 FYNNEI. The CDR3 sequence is CASSRTGVVGPEAFF. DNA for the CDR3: TGTGCCAGCAGTAGGACAGGGGTAGTTGGCCCTGAAGCTTTCTTT. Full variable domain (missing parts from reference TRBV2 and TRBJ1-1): EPEVTQTPSHQVTQMGQEVILRCVPISNHLYFYWYRQILGQKVEFLVSFYNNEISEKSEIFDDQFSVERPDGSNFTLKIRSTKLEDSAMYFCASSRTGVVGPEAFFGQGTRLTVV.